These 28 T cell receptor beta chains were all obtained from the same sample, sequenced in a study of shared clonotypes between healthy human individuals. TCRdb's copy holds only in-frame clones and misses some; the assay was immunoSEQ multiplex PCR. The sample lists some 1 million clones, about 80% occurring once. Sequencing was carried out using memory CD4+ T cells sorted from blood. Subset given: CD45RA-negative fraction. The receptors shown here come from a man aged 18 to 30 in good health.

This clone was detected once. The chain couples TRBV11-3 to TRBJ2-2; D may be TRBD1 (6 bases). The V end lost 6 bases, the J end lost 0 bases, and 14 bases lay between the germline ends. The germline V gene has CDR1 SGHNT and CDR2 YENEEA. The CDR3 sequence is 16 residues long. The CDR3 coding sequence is TGTGCCAGCAGTCTCACAGGGAATACGAACACCGGGGAGCTGTTTTTT. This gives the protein CASSLTGNTNTGELFF.

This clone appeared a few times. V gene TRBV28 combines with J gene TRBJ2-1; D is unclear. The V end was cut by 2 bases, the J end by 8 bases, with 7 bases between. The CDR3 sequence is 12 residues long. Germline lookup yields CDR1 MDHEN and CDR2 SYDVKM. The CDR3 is CASSLPKDEQFF. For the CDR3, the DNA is TGTGCCAGCAGTTTACCAAAGGATGAGCAGTTCTTC.

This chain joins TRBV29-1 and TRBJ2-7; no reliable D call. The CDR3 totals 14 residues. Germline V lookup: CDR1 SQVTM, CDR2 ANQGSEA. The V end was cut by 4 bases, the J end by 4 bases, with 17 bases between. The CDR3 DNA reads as TGCAGCGTTGTTGGAGATCCCCCCCTATACGAGCAGTACTTC. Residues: CSVVGDPPLYEQYF.

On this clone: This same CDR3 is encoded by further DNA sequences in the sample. DNA of the CDR3: TGTGCCAGCAGCTTGACGGGGGGAGGAGAGACCCAGTACTTC. This encodes CASSLTGGGETQYF. The chain carries TRBV5-4 and TRBJ2-5, with TRBD2 matching 7 bases. Germline assignment: CDR1 SGHNT and CDR2 YYREEE (reference sequence). The CDR3 consists of 14 residues. V gave up 1 base and J gave up 4 bases; unmatched junction bases: 4.

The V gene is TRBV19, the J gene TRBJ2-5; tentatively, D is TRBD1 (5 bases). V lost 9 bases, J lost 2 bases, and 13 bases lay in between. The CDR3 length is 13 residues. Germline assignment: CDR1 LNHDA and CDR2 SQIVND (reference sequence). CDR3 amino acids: CASGQGMQETQYF. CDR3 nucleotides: TGTGCCAGCGGTCAGGGAATGCAAGAGACCCAGTACTTC.

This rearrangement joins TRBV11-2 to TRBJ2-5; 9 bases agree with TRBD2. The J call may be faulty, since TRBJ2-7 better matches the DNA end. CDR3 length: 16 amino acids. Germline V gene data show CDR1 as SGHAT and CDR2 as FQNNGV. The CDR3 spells CASSTWEASGAYEQYF. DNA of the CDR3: TGTGCCAGCAGCACATGGGAGGCTAGCGGGGCGTACGAGCAGTACTTC.

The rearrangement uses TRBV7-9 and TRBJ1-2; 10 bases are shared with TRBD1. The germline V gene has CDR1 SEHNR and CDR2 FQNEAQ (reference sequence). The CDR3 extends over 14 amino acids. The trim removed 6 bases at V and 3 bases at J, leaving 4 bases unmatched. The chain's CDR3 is CASSSGTGDYGYTF. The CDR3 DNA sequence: TGTGCCAGCAGTTCCGGGACAGGGGACTATGGCTACACCTTC.

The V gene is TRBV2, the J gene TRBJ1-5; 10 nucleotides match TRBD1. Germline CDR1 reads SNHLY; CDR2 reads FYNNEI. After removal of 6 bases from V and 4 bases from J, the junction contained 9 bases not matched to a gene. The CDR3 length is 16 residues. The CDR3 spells CASSRDRGAPNQPQHF. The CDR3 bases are TGTGCCAGCAGCCGGGACAGGGGAGCGCCAAATCAGCCCCAGCATTTT.

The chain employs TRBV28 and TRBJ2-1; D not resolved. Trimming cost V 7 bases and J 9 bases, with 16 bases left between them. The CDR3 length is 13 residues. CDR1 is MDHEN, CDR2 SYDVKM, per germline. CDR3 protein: CASKPPEIGEQFF. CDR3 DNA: TGTGCCAGCAAGCCGCCGGAAATCGGTGAGCAGTTCTTC.

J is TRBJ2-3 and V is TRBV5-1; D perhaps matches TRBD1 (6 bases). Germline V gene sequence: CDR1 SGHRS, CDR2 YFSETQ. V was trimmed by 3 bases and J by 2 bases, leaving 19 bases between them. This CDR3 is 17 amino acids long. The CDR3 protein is CASSSSGGTGSTDTQYF. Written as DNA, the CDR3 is TGCGCCAGCAGCTCCTCTGGGGGCACGGGATCCACAGATACGCAGTATTTT.

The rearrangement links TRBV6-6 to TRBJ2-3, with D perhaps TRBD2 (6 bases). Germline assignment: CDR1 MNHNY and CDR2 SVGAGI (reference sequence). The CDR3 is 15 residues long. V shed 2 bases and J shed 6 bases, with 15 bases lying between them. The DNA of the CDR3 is TGTGCCAGCAGTTACCTTCCGGGTGGGGGGGATACGCAGTATTTT. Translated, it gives CASSYLPGGGDTQYF.

CDR3 residues: CASRRGQGSSEQYF. In DNA, the CDR3 is TGTGCCAGCAGGCGAGGACAGGGTTCATCCGAGCAGTACTTC. The chain couples TRBV6-5 to TRBJ2-7; 8 bases align to TRBD1. J gave up 6 bases and V 6 bases, and 10 bases lay outside the gene matches. CDR1 is MNHEY and CDR2 is SVGAGI in the germline V gene. This CDR3 is 14 amino acids long.

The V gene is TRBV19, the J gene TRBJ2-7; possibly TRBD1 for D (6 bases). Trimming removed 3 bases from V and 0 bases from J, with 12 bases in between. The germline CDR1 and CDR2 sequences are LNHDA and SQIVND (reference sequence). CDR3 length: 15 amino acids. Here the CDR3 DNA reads TGTGCCAGTAGTATCCTACAGGGCTACTCCTACGAGCAGTACTTC. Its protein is CASSILQGYSYEQYF. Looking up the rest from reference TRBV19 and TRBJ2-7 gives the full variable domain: DGGITQSPKYLFRKEGQNVTLSCEQNLNHDAMYWYRQDPGQGLRLIYYSQIVNDFQKGDIAEGYSVSREKKESFPLTVTSAQKNPTAFYLCASSILQGYSYEQYFGPGTRLTVT.

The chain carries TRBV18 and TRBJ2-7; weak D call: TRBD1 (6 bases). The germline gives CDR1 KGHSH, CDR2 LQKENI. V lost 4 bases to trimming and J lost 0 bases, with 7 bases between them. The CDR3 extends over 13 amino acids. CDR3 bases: TGTGCCAGCTCACAACAGGGCTCCTACGAGCAGTACTTC. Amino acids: CASSQQGSYEQYF.

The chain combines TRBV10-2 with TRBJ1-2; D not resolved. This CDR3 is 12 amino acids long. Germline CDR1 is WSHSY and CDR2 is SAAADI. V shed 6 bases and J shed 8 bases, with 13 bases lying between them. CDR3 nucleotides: TGCGCCAGCAGAGCCGACGTCTGGGGCTACACCTTC. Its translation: CASRADVWGYTF.

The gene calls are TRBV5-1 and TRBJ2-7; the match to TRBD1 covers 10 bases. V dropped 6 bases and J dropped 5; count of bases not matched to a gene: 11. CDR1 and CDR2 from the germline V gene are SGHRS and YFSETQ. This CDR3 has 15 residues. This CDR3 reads CASTARDRGGDEQYF. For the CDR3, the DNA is TGCGCCAGCACCGCTCGGGACAGGGGTGGCGACGAGCAGTACTTC. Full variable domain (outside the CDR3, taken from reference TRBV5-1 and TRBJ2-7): KAGVTQTPRYLIKTRGQQVTLSCSPISGHRSVSWYQQTPGQGLQFLFEYFSETQRNKGNFPGRFSGRQFSNSRSEMNVSTLELGDSALYLCASTARDRGGDEQYFGPGTRLTVT.

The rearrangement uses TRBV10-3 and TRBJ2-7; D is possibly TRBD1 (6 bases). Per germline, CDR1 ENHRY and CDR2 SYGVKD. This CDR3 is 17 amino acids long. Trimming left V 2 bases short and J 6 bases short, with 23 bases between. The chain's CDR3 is CAISEPGAGTRGREQYF. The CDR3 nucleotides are TGTGCCATCAGTGAGCCCGGAGCCGGGACAAGGGGCCGCGAGCAGTACTTC.

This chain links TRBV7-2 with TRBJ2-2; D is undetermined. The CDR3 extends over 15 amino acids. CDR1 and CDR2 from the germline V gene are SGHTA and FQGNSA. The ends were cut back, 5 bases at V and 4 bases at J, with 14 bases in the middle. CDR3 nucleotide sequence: TGTGCCAGCAGCCCCCGGGCCGAAGCCACCGGGGAGCTGTTTTTT. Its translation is CASSPRAEATGELFF.

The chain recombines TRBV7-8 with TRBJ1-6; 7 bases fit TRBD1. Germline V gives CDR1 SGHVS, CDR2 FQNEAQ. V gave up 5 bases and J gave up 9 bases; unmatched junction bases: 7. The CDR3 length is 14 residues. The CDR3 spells CASSLDRVGSPLHF. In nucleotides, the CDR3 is TGTGCCAGCAGCCTTGACAGGGTGGGTTCACCCCTCCACTTT.

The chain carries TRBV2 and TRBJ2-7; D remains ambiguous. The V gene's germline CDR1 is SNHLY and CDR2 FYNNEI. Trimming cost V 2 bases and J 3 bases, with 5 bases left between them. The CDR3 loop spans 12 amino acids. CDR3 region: CASSEISYEQYF. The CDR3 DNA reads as TGTGCCAGCAGTGAAATCAGCTACGAGCAGTACTTC.

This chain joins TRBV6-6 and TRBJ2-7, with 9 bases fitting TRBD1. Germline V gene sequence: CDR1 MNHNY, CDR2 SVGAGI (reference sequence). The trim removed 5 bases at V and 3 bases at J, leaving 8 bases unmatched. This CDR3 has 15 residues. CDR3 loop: CASSLRTGEIYEQYF. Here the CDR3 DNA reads TGTGCCAGCAGTCTCCGGACAGGGGAGATCTACGAGCAGTACTTC.

Here the CDR3 reads CASSSSRGAPQYF. CDR3 sequence (DNA): TGTGCCAGCAGCTCCAGTCGGGGCGCTCCGCAGTATTTT. The genes are TRBV11-2 and TRBJ2-3; tentatively, D is TRBD1 or TRBD2 (5 bases each). This CDR3 region has 13 residues. V was clipped by 4 bases and J by 10 bases, with 15 bases between them. Germline V gene sequence: CDR1 SGHAT, CDR2 FQNNGV.

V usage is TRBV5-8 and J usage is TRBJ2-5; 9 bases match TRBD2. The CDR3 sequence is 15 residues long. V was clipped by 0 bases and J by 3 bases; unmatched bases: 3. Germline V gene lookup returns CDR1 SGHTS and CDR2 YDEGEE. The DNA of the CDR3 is TGTGCCAGCAGCTTGGGCGGGAGGGCCAAAGAGACCCAGTACTTC. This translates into CASSLGGRAKETQYF.

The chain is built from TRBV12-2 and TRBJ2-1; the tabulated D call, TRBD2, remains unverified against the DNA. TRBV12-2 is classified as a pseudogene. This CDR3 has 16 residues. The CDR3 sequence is CASRCQEACPQNEQFF. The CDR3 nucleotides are TGTGCAAGTCGCTGCCAGGAGGCCTGTCCCCAAAATGAGCAGTTCTTC.

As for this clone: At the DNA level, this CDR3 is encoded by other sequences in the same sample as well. The CDR3 bases are TGCGCCAGCAGCTTGGAAGGTAGCTCCTACAATGAGCAGTTCTTC. It yields the protein CASSLEGSSYNEQFF. The chain links TRBV5-1 to TRBJ2-1; no clear D. Trimming removed 0 bases from V and 0 bases from J, with 7 bases in between. CDR1 and CDR2 from the germline V gene are SGHRS and YFSETQ. The CDR3 extends over 15 amino acids. Complete variable domain (other parts from reference TRBV5-1 and TRBJ2-1): KAGVTQTPRYLIKTRGQQVTLSCSPISGHRSVSWYQQTPGQGLQFLFEYFSETQRNKGNFPGRFSGRQFSNSRSEMNVSTLELGDSALYLCASSLEGSSYNEQFFGPGTRLTVL.

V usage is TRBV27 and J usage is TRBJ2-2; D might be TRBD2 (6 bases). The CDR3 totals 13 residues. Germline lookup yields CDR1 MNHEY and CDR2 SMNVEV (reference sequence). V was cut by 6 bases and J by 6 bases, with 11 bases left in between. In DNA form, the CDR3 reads TGTGCCAGCAGACGACTAGGCGCCGGGGAGCTGTTTTTT. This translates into CASRRLGAGELFF.

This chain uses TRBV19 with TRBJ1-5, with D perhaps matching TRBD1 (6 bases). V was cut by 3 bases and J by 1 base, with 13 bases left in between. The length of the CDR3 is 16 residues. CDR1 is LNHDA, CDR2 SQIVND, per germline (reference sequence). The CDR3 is CASSISRGRSNQPQHF. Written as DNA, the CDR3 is TGTGCCAGTAGTATTTCCAGGGGTAGGAGCAATCAGCCCCAGCATTTT. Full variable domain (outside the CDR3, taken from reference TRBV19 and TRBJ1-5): DGGITQSPKYLFRKEGQNVTLSCEQNLNHDAMYWYRQDPGQGLRLIYYSQIVNDFQKGDIAEGYSVSREKKESFPLTVTSAQKNPTAFYLCASSISRGRSNQPQHFGDGTRLSIL.

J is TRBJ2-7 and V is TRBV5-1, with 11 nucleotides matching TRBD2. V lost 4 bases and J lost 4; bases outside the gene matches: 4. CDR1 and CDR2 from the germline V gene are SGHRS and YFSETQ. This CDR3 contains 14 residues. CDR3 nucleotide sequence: TGCGCCAGCAGCAAGACTAGCGGGAAATACGAGCAGTACTTC. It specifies CASSKTSGKYEQYF.